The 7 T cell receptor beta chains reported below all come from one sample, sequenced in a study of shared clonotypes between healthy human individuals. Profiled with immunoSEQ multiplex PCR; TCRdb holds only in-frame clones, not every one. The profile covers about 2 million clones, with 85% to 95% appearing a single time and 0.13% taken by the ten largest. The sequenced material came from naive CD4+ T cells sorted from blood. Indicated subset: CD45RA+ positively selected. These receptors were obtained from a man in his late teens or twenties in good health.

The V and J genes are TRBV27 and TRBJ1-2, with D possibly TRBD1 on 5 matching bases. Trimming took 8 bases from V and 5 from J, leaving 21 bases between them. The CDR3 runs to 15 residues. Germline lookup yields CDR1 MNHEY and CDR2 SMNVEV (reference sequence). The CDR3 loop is CASQPTWGVGYGYTF. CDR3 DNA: TGTGCCAGCCAGCCTACTTGGGGGGTAGGGTATGGCTACACCTTC.

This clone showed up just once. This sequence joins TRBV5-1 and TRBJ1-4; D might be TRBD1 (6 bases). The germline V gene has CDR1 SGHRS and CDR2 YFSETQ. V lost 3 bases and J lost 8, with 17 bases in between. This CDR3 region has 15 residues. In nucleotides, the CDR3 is TGCGCCAGCAGCTCCTCAGGGGCGAGGGAAGAAAAACTGTTTTTT. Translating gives CASSSSGAREEKLFF. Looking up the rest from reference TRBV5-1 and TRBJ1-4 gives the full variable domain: KAGVTQTPRYLIKTRGQQVTLSCSPISGHRSVSWYQQTPGQGLQFLFEYFSETQRNKGNFPGRFSGRQFSNSRSEMNVSTLELGDSALYLCASSSSGAREEKLFFGSGTQLSVL.

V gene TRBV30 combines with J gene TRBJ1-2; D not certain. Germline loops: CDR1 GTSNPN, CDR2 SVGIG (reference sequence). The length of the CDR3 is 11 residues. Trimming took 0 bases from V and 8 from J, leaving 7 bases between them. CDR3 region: CAWSVQRGYTF. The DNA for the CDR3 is TGTGCCTGGAGTGTACAACGGGGCTACACCTTC.

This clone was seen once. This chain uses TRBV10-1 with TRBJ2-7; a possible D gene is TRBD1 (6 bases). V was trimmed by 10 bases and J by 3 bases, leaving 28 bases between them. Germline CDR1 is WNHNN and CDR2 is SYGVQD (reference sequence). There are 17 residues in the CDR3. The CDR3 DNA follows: TGCGCCAACGGTTCCGACAGGCCCCCAAGGAGAGGCTACGAGCAGTACTTC. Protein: CANGSDRPPRRGYEQYF.

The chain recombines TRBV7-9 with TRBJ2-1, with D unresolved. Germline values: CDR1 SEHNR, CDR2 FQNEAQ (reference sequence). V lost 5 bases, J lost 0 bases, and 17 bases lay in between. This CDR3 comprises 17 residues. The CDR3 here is CASSLLPLAYSYNEQFF. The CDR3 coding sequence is TGTGCCAGCAGCCTTCTACCCCTGGCCTACTCCTACAATGAGCAGTTCTTC.

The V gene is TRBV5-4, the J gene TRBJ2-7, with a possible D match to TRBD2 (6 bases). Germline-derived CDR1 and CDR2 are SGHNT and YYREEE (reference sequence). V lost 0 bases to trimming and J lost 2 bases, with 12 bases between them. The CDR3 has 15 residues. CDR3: CASSLGVAEAYEQYF. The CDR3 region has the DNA TGTGCCAGCAGCTTGGGGGTAGCGGAGGCCTACGAGCAGTACTTC.

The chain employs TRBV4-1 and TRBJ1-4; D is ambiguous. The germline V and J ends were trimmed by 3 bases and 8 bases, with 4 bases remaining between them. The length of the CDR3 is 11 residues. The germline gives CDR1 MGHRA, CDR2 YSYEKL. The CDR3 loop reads CASSQFEKLFF. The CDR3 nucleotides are TGCGCCAGCAGCCAGTTCGAAAAACTGTTTTTT.